This is a list of T cell receptor beta chains from one sample in a study of beta chain features in type 1 diabetes. Using immunoSEQ multiplex PCR, the repertoire was profiled, and TCRdb retains in-frame clones only, with some absent. The table records a few hundred thousand clones, 20% of them present only once. Sequenced: naive CD4+ T cells from blood. The receptors here all came from a woman aged 18-29 years in good health. The CDR3 runs from the conserved cysteine through the conserved F or W.

CASSLDGQGYEQFF,TRBJ2-1,TRBV11-3
CASSPLAGEQFF,TRBJ2-1,TRBV18
CASRRGVATEAFF,TRBJ1-1,TRBV5-1
CASRYPGSGNEQFF,TRBJ2-1,TRBV5-1
CASSYSGREQFF,TRBJ2-1,TRBV6-6
CAWSGLARGLGQFF,TRBJ2-1,TRBV30
CASSPGTAVQLNGYTF,TRBJ1-2,TRBV18
CASSEFAGGNTQYF,TRBJ2-3,TRBV25-1
CASSERLAVYNEQFF,TRBJ2-1,TRBV9
CASSPTLSNQPQHF,TRBJ1-5,TRBV28
CSAGLAGRNTGELFF,TRBJ2-2,TRBV29-1
CASCLSRNEQFF,TRBJ2-1,TRBV6-6
CAWRRTGAGELFF,TRBJ2-2,TRBV30
CASSAGQGANYGYTF,TRBJ1-2,TRBV5-6
CASSLVERETQYF,TRBJ2-5,TRBV4-1
CASSTDRASSYEQYF,TRBJ2-7,TRBV19
CASSPPGSGSSSSYNEQFF,TRBJ2-1,TRBV18
CASTTSTGLGYTF,TRBJ1-2,TRBV5-4
CASIFVLRDSGTGYTF,TRBJ1-2,TRBV2
CASSLAGGGIYEQFF,TRBJ2-1,TRBV7-2
CASSLDGGSTDTQYF,TRBJ2-3,TRBV5-1
CASSATGGNQETQYF,TRBJ2-5,TRBV5-1
CASSFYSDRSYEQYF,TRBJ2-7,TRBV27
CASSPMEATGELFF,TRBJ2-2,TRBV18
CASSLRLTDTQYF,TRBJ2-3,TRBV7-2
CASTSRLGGETQYF,TRBJ2-5,TRBV2